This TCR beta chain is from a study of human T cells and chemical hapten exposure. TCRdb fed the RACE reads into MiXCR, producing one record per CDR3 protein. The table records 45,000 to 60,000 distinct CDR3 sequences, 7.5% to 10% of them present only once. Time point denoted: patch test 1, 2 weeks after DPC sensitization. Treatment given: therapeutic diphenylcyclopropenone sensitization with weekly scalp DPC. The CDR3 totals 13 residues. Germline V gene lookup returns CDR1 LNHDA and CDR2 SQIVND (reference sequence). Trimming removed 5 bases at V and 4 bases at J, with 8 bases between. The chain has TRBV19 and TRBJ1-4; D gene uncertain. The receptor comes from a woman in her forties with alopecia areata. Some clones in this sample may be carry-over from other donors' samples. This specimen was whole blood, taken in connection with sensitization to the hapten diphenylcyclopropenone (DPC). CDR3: CASSGLGNEKLFF. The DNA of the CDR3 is TGTGCCAGTAGTGGATTGGGTAATGAAAAACTGTTTTTT. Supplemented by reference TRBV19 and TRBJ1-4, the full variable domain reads DGGITQSPKYLFRKEGQNVTLSCEQNLNHDAMYWYRQDPGQGLRLIYYSQIVNDFQKGDIAEGYSVSREKKESFPLTVTSAQKNPTAFYLCASSGLGNEKLFFGSGTQLSVL.